This TCR beta chain originates from a study of low-dose radiotherapy and immunotherapy resistance in tumors. On the study more broadly: Each fraction for Cohort 1 was 0.5 Gy, given every 2 weeks, and the total came to 6.5 Gy.

TRAV and TRBV primers primed cDNA for both TCRalpha and TCRbeta. Amplification, which lasted 20 PCR cycles, used a constant-region primer and V-primer adapter to amplify TCRs. TCRdb re-derived calls from the reads in MiXCR, one entry per CDR3 protein. The sample holds some 15,000 distinct CDR3 sequences, roughly 48% seen once. Germline V gene data show CDR1 as SNHLY and CDR2 as FYNNEI. There are 17 residues in the CDR3. With V trimmed by 4 bases and J by 0 bases, 6 bases remained unmatched. This TCR derives from a human donor with advanced metastatic prostate, ovarian, gallbladder or colorectal cancer (not recorded which). This table probably holds off-target reads from a library built for another chain. The gene calls are TRBV2 and TRBJ1-5, with 10 nucleotides matching TRBD1. The CDR3 DNA reads TGTGCCAGCAGTGCCGGGACAGGGGTTCTTAGCAATCAGCCCCAGCATTTT. This gives the protein CASSAGTGVLSNQPQHF.